This T cell receptor beta chain was documented in a study of blood T cell repertoires in COVID-19. Study in general: From the United States, Italy and Spain came samples of acute and convalescent COVID-19. Nucleic acid was either cDNA or gDNA, and it came from T cells, B-cell-depleted T cells, or PBMCs.

Germline CDR1 and CDR2: SGDLS and YYNGEE. V dropped 2 bases and J dropped 4 bases, with 6 bases sitting between them. The CDR3 runs 12 residues. How the authors handled the data: Estimation of nucleated cell counts was performed using reference gene primer amplification. Repertoires were generated with immunoSEQ multiplex PCR, while TCRdb's copy carries only in-frame clones and drops some. V and J calls and clone size are as listed in that table; D and trimming were resolved from the DNA. This table has 150,000 to 200,000 clones, 80% to 85% appearing once. The receptor was isolated from a woman aged 25 to 39 with acute or convalescent COVID-19. The source material was peripheral blood. The J gene is TRBJ1-1, the V gene TRBV9; D gene ambiguous. DNA for the CDR3: TGTGCCAGCAGCGTCGTATTCACTGAAGCTTTCTTT. Translated: CASSVVFTEAFF.